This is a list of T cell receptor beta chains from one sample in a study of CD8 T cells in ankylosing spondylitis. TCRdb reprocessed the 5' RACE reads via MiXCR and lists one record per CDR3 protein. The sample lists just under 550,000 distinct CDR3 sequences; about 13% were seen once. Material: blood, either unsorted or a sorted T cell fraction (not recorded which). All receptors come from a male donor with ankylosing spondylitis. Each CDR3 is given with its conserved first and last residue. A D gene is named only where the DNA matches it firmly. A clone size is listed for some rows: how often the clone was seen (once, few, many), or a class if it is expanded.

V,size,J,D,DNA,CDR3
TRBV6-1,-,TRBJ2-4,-,TGTGCCAGCAGGGTTGGGGACGGGGCAAACATTCAGTACTTC,CASRVGDGANIQYF
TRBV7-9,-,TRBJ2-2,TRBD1,TGTGCCAGCAGCTTAGTAGGGACAGGTAACACCGGGGAGCTGTTTTTT,CASSLVGTGNTGELFF
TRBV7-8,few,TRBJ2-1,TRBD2,TGTGCCAGCAGCTCTCTAGCGGGGGGTGAGCAGTTCTTC,CASSSLAGGEQFF
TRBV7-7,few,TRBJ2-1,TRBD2,TGTGCCAGCAGCTCCGCTAGCGGGAGAGGCAATGAGCAGTTCTTC,CASSSASGRGNEQFF
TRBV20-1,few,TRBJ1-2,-,TGCAGTGCTAGAGGTCCGACGGACCTTTATGGCTACACCTTC,CSARGPTDLYGYTF
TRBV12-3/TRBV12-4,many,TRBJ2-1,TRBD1,TGTGCCAGCAGTCGTGACAGGGGTGAGCAGTTCTTC,CASSRDRGEQFF
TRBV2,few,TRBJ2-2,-,TGTGCCAGCGGACTTGTTTGGACCGGGGAGCTGTTTTTT,CASGLVWTGELFF
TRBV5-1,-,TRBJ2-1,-,TGCGCCAGCAGCTTGTACCCCATCACCCGGGTTATGAGCAATGAGCAGTTCTTC,CASSLYPITRVMSNEQFF
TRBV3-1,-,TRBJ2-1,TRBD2,TGTGCCAGCAGCCCTCGGACTAGCGGGGGATCGGGGCAGTTCTTC,CASSPRTSGGSGQFF
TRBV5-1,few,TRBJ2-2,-,TGCGCCAGCAGCTTGTCGGGGTCACCCTCCAACAAGGAGCTGTTTTTT,CASSLSGSPSNKELFF
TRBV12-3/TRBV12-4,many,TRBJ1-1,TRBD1,TGTGCCAGCAGATCCGTGGACAGGCTGCCCACAGCTTTCTTT,CASRSVDRLPTAFF
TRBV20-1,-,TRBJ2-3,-,TGCACCCCAGGTGGGGACCAACCCACAGATACGCAGTATTTT,CTPGGDQPTDTQYF
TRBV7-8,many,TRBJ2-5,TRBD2,TGTGCCAGCAGCTTAGGGGCGGGAGTTCGTCAAGAGACCCAGTACTTC,CASSLGAGVRQETQYF
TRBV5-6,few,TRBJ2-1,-,TGTGCCAGCAGCTTGAAGGGTTGGTACAATGAGCAGTTCTTC,CASSLKGWYNEQFF
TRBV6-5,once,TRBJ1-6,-,TGTGCCAGCAGTTCCCTAATTAGGAGCTCCTATAATTCACCCCTCCACTTT,CASSSLIRSSYNSPLHF